Listed below are T cell receptor beta chains from one sample, sequenced in a study of blood T cells in healthy people across ages. A single record per CDR3 protein comes from TCRdb applying MiXCR to the 5' RACE reads. The data show some 750,000 distinct CDR3 sequences, with around a fifth seen just once and about 22% held by the top ten. Specimen: blood. Receptors were obtained from a man aged 70 or older in good health. The CDR3 runs from the conserved cysteine through the conserved F or W. A D gene is named only where the DNA matches it firmly. Clone size is shown for a subset of rows, as once, few, many or a class of expanded clone.

CDR3 DNA	CDR3 protein	J gene	D gene	clone size	V gene
TGCGCCAGCAGCCAAACCCCGGGACTTCTCACAGATACGCAGTATTTT	CASSQTPGLLTDTQYF	TRBJ2-3	-	many	TRBV4-1
TGTGCCAGTAGAGCCGGAGGGGTAGCGGGAGGGGATACGCAGTATTTT	CASRAGGVAGGDTQYF	TRBJ2-3	TRBD2	-	TRBV19
TGTGCCAGCAGTGATTGGGAGGGGGCCAACGAGCAGTACTTC	CASSDWEGANEQYF	TRBJ2-7	-	-	TRBV6-2/TRBV6-3
TGTGCCAGCAGTGAAGCCCTGGGACAGGCAGGCTATGGCTACACCTTC	CASSEALGQAGYGYTF	TRBJ1-2	TRBD1	-	TRBV6-1
TGCGCCAGCAGCGTAACCGGGACAGGGGATACTGAAGCTTTCTTT	CASSVTGTGDTEAFF	TRBJ1-1	TRBD1	-	TRBV5-1
TGCGCCAGCAGGCAGGACCCGCGGGGCTCCACAGATACGCAGTATTTT	CASRQDPRGSTDTQYF	TRBJ2-3	-	-	TRBV4-1
TGCGCCAGCAGCCCGGGCGGACTAGCGGGAGAAATCGGGGAGCTGTTTTTT	CASSPGGLAGEIGELFF	TRBJ2-2	TRBD2	-	TRBV5-1
TGTGCCACCAGCGTATCGACCCGGAGAGACAATGAGCAGTTCTTC	CATSVSTRRDNEQFF	TRBJ2-1	-	-	TRBV24-1
TGTGCCAGCAGGCGAAATCAGGGGGATCAGCCCCAGCATTTT	CASRRNQGDQPQHF	TRBJ1-5	TRBD1	-	TRBV6-5
TGTGCCAGCAGTGCCAGGGAGTTTAATGAAAAACTGTTTTTT	CASSAREFNEKLFF	TRBJ1-4	-	-	TRBV12-3/TRBV12-4
TGCGCCAGCACCCTTAGTCAGGCCACCGGGGAGCTGTTTTTT	CASTLSQATGELFF	TRBJ2-2	-	-	TRBV4-3
TGTGCCAGCAGCCGACATGTCTATGGCTACACCTTC	CASSRHVYGYTF	TRBJ1-2	-	-	TRBV6-5
TGTGCCAGCAGTCGGGACAGGGTAGTGTTCTTC	CASSRDRVVFF	TRBJ2-1	TRBD1	few	TRBV6-5
TGTGCCACCAGTGGTGACAGCAGCACAGATACGCAGTATTTT	CATSGDSSTDTQYF	TRBJ2-3	-	few	TRBV24-1
TGTGCCAGCAGCTTAAGTCATCAGGGCATGCGAGAGACCCAGTACTTC	CASSLSHQGMRETQYF	TRBJ2-5	-	once	TRBV7-9
TGCAGTGCTAGGGAGCAGATCAATGAGCAGTTCTTC	CSAREQINEQFF	TRBJ2-1	-	-	TRBV20-1